This T cell receptor beta chain was identified in a study of identical twins. Study-level points and caveats: Cord blood beta clonotypes that were abundant carried fewer insertions, and memory repertoires showed no such trend. Researchers reported excess low generation probability among twin-shared out-of-frame alpha sequences.

Template switching added a universal primer binding site, and final cDNA carried unique molecular identifiers. TCRdb passed the 5' RACE reads through MiXCR, listing each CDR3 protein once. The table includes approximately 590,000 distinct CDR3 sequences, over 8.5% detected once. Comment on this clonotype: Its antigen is still unknown.

V gave up 1 base and J gave up 4 bases, with 11 bases separating them. The CDR3 totals 14 residues. Looked up from germline, CDR1 is SGHVS and CDR2 is FNYEAQ. These records were also assigned to another study, of yellow fever vaccine responses in identical twins.

Sequencing used PBMCs. The J gene is TRBJ2-7, the V gene TRBV7-6, with TRBD2 as a possible D gene (6 bases). This receptor was obtained from a woman between 18 and 29 years old in good health. CDR3 sequence: CASSLDQGGYEQYF. CDR3 nucleotide sequence: TGTGCCAGCAGCTTAGATCAGGGAGGTTACGAGCAGTACTTC.